Sequencing of this T cell receptor beta chain was carried out in a study of cytomegalovirus exposure and HLA in healthy donors (dated by TCRdb to about 2017). Background on the whole study: According to an earlier analysis of 550 to 700 of the donors, about 170 million T cells yielded 120 million or so unique TCR beta sequences and roughly 280 Gb of sequence data. Around 330 gigabases of sequencing data and around 90 million unique TCR sequences made up an early release that covered approximately 650 HLA-typed donors. Of the approximately 400 genotyped donors, 65% to 90% were placed in the genetic ancestry cluster associated with self-reported Caucasian donors. The aim of the study was to test whether cataloging public T cell receptors could identify signatures of past pathogen exposure. The T cell repertoires of under 750 subjects were profiled by immunosequencing and related to cytomegalovirus serostatus. Besides the first cohort of 666 subjects, a separate validation cohort made up of roughly 130 different subjects was used. To predict cytomegalovirus infection status, the study brought together high-throughput TCR immunosequencing, statistical association of individual TCRs with disease status, and machine learning. A later analysis re-analyzed previously published TCR beta repertoires from several hundred donors and added high-resolution HLA genotyping to study TCR occurrence patterns. Rather than using new phenotypic data, the later analysis identified candidate immune exposures from TCR beta sequences and from how often those sequences occurred across donors. To decide whether each TCR beta V gene segment behaved as functional or pseudogenic, an earlier analysis of some 570 of the donors relied on high-throughput TCR beta sequencing. Alongside the repertoire data, information on donor age, sex, ethnicity and CMV serostatus was compiled. A later genetic analysis used genome-wide SNP genotypes for about three fifths of the 666 donors, treating that subset as a discovery cohort. All discovery cohort repertoires had been generated on a single sequencing platform. HLA typing covered class I and class II loci at four-digit resolution. The number of typed donors differed by locus: about 620-640 for A, B, C, DRB1 and DQB1; 522 for DQA1; some 610 for DPA1; and around 490 for DPB1. Because of strong linkage in the cohort, a few DR-DQ haplotypes were treated as single units for association and clustering. On average, roughly 250,000 unique TCR beta nucleotide sequences were sequenced per donor among 398 genotyped donors of the cohort, with around 19% of those sequences being non-productive. Results the study describes overall, beyond this receptor: Most TCR sequences were seen in very few donors, while some public TCRs were found in many individuals. In a later analysis, the rate of TCR association differed among HLA loci, with DRB1 alleles having the most associated TCRs and HLA-C alleles having the fewest. A few of the identified cytomegalovirus-associated TCR beta chains were confirmed in vitro to be specific for cytomegalovirus antigens. According to a later genetic analysis, donors in an Asian-associated ancestry cluster had fewer N-insertions in productive TCRs than the approximately 670-donor mean. Because HLA typing was unavailable for some donors at each locus, only the typed subset was used in association tests. The sequencing pipeline was judged likely to have produced a cluster of highly shared sequence variants as a technical artifact. About 15 rarely observed V segments, including chromosome 9 orphons, were excluded from the earlier analysis of approximately 500 of the donors because counts were too low. Several of the top co-occurrence clusters appeared to be linked to parvovirus B19, influenza, CMV and Epstein-Barr virus, according to a later analysis. According to the authors, the approach could potentially be generalized to other disease states and immunological phenotypes. The study gave a list of 150 to 200 TCR beta chains associated with cytomegalovirus. At a false discovery rate of 0.05, a later analysis linked under 20,000 TCR beta sequences to specific HLA alleles. In a later analysis, HLA-associated TCR beta chains showed more clonal expansion and lower generation probabilities than non-associated chains that were equally common. A later analysis found that most CMV-associated TCR beta chains appeared HLA-restricted, with HLA associations seemingly driven largely by CMV exposure. For the cohort, immune exposure information was limited to CMV serostatus. In this cohort, only TCR beta chains were sequenced, and detectable features were limited by the absence of alpha or paired-chain data. Sequencing depth was assumed to be roughly uniform across donors in the presence/absence analyses, though that assumption may not hold. Assigning TCR associations to individual alleles was difficult when HLA alleles, especially DR and DQ, strongly co-occurred. In a later genetic analysis, a missense DCLRE1C variant was associated with V-gene and J-gene trimming of TCR beta chains, and the association was replicated in an independent cohort. In an earlier analysis of about 550 of the donors, most TCR beta V segments were observed in productive rearrangements about 90% or about 30% of the time, broadly matching IMGT annotations. Correlated functional status among segregating V segments might be attributable to linkage disequilibrium, but an unknown experimental factor could not be ruled out. A further reported finding was that TCR beta sequences accurately predicted the HLA-A and HLA-B alleles for most subjects in the first cohort. Some IMGT-functional V segments, including TRBV6-2 and TRBV6-3, could not be distinguished by the 87-base-pair reads and were therefore excluded. The classifier was reported to diagnose cytomegalovirus status with high specificity and sensitivity in both the original cohort and the validation cohort.

This clone was seen a few times. Its specific antigen is unknown. The sample holds no much larger clone one base away, and base qualities are not on file. The cohort comprised several hundred healthy bone marrow donors. All cohort members were sampled while nominally healthy, although unrecorded immune exposures were likely present. The donor tested CMV seropositive, placing the donor among the 250 to 350 seropositive members of the cohort. A peripheral blood sample was provided by each donor, and peripheral blood mononuclear cells were used for TCR beta sequencing. The Qiagen DNeasy Blood Extraction Kit was used to extract genomic DNA from the blood cell samples. The library was made by the immunoSEQ multiplex PCR assay. For the multiplex PCR, a mixture combining 60 forward primers for TCR Vbeta segments and 13 reverse primers for TCR Jbeta segments was used. The CDR3 region of rearranged TCR beta genes was amplified from genomic DNA with a multiplex PCR assay. Amplified TCR beta libraries were sequenced as 87-base-pair reads on the Illumina HiSeq System. Processing in the source paper ran as follows. A later analysis counted about 80 million unique TCR beta chains across the 650 to 800 repertoires, and 9.5 million to 11 million of these chains were shared by at least two donors. A nearest-neighbor algorithm error-corrected the raw reads and collapsed the reads into unique sequences, merging closely related sequences to remove PCR and sequencing errors. To assign V, D and J gene segments, CDR3 sequences were aligned to IMGT reference sequences. For a sequence to be retained, a match of at least six nucleotides to both a V gene segment and a J gene segment was required. A rearrangement counted as productive if the CDR3 had no stop codons and remained in frame with V and J, and every other rearrangement counted as non-productive. CDR3 was defined by IMGT convention, running from the second conserved V-encoded cysteine to the conserved J-encoded phenylalanine. The earlier analysis of approximately 500 of the donors excluded sequences that lacked an unambiguous match to a single V gene segment. An earlier analysis of roughly 590 of the donors called V segments functional above 56.7% productive rearrangements and segregating when the between-donor standard deviation exceeded 5%. A statistical classification framework was developed to diagnose cytomegalovirus status using the catalog of TCR beta chain sequences. V and J gene assignment, in a later analysis, came from comparing TCR nucleotide sequences with IMGT/GENE-DB human TR gene sequences. Using the TCRdist pipeline, a later analysis assigned CDR3 sequences along with most-parsimonious VDJ recombination scenarios. A later analysis defined each TCR beta chain by its CDR3 amino acid sequence plus V-gene family, and excluded reads lacking a unique V-gene family. To address suspected cross-contamination and a sequencing artifact, a later analysis removed several hundred highly shared, low-generation-probability nucleotide sequences. For each public chain, a later analysis derived a clonal expansion index from normalized ranks of inferred template counts within each repertoire. Generation probabilities in a later analysis came from a VDJ recombination model fitted to out-of-frame rearrangements, and those results were checked against IGoR. A later analysis scored TCR-TCR, TCR-HLA and TCR-CMV co-occurrence with hypergeometric tests, applying a repertoire-size bias correction to TCR pairs. To estimate false discovery rates, a later analysis permuted the HLA or CMV assignments 20 times. In a later analysis, co-occurring TCRs were grouped with DBSCAN, and TCRdist sequence similarity was added when clustering was performed within HLA-allele-positive subsets. Co-occurrence clustering excluded repertoires with fewer than 30,000 or more than 120,000 public chains, plus five with anomalous nucleotide sharing. The table was pulled from immuneACCESS by TCRdb, which kept in-frame rearrangements only. Such tables lose some clones; where checked, under half of the loss comes from unresolved V genes, and the rest has no known cause. V, J and clone size are those of that table, while D and trimming were read from the DNA. The sample has some 130,000 clones on record, 80% of them singletons. The ten largest account for roughly 1.2% of the sample.

Reading the germline V gene gives CDR1 MNHEY and CDR2 SVGAGI. Its CDR3 holds 15 amino acids, cysteine through phenylalanine. CDR3 DNA only is kept here, 45 bases in frame from base 1. The junction carries 10 bases between V and J, which are trimmed by 6 bases and 1 base respectively. Specimen: PBMCs. This receptor was obtained from a male donor in good health and CMV-seropositive. This chain is built from TRBV6-5 and TRBJ2-6; TRBD1 is a possible D gene, resting on 6 matching bases. CDR3 protein: CASSSTGSGANVLTF. The DNA sequence is TGTGCCAGCAGCTCAACAGGGTCTGGGGCCAACGTCCTGACTTTC.